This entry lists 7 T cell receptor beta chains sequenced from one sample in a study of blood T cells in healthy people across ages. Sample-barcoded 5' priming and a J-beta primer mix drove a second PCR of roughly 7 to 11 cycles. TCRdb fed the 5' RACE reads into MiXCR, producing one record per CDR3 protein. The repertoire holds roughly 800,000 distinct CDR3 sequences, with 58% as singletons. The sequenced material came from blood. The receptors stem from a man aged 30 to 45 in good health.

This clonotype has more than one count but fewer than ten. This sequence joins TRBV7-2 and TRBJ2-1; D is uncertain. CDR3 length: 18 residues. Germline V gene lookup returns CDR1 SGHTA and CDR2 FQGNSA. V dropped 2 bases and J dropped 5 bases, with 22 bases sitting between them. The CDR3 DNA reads TGTGCCAGCAGCTTATCGCATGTGACTCCGCTGCCGAACAATGAGCAGTTCTTC. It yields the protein CASSLSHVTPLPNNEQFF.

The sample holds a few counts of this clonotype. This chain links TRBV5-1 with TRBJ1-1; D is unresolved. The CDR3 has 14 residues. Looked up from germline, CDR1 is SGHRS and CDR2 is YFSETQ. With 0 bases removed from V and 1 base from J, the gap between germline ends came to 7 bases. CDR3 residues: CASSLESANTEAFF. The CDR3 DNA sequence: TGCGCCAGCAGCTTGGAATCGGCGAACACTGAAGCTTTCTTT.

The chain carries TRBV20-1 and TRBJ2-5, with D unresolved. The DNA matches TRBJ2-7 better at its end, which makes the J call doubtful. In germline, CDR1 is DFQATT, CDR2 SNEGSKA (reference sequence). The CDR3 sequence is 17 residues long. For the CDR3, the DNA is TGCAGTGCTAGCCCCCAGGCAGTTACGTTCCGGGCAGACGAGCAGTACTTC. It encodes CSASPQAVTFRADEQYF.

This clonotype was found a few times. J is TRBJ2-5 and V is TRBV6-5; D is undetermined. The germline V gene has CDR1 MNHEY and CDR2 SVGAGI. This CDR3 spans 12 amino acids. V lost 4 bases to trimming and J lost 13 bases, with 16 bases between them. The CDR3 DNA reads TGTGCCAGCAGTTCGTCTGACAAACTCCGGTACTTC. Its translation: CASSSSDKLRYF.

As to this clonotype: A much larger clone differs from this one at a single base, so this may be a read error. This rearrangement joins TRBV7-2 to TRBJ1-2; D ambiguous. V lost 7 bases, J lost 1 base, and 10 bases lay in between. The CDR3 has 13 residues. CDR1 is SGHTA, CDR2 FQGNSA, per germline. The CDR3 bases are TGTGCCAGCACCCCCGTCCTTAACTATGGCTACACCTTC. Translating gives CASTPVLNYGYTF. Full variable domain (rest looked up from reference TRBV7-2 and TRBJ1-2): GAGVSQSPSNKVTEKGKDVELRCDPISGHTALYWYRQSLGQGLEFLIYFQGNSAPDKSGLPSDRFSAERTGGSVSTLTIQRTQQEDSAVYLCASTPVLNYGYTFGSGTRLTVV.

This chain's CDR3 is CSVESDARGTQYF. CDR3 DNA sequence: TGCAGCGTTGAATCTGATGCTCGCGGGACCCAGTACTTC. The chain combines TRBV29-1 with TRBJ2-5; D call uncertain. This CDR3 comprises 13 residues. The V gene lost 2 bases and the J gene lost 7 bases, with 14 bases spanning the gap. CDR1 and CDR2 from the germline V gene are SQVTM and ANQGSEA.

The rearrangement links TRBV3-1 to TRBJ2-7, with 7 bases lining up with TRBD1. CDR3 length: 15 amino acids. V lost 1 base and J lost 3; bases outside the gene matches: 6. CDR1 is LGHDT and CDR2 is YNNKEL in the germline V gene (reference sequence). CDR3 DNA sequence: TGTGCCAGCAGCCAAGGTATCAGGGGGTACTACGAGCAGTACTTC. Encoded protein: CASSQGIRGYYEQYF.